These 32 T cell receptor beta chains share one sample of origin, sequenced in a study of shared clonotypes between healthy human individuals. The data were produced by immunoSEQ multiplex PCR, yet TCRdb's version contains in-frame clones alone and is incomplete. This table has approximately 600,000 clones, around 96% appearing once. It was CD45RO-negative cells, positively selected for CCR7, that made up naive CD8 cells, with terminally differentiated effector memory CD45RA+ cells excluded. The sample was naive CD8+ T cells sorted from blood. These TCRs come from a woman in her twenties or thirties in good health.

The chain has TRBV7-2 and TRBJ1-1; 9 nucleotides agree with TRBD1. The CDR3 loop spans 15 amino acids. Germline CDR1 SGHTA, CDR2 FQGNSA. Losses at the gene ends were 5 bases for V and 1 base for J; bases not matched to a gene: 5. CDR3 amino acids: CASSPGTGKNTEAFF. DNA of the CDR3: TGTGCCAGCAGCCCCGGGACAGGGAAGAACACTGAAGCTTTCTTT.

The CDR3 bases are TGTGCCAGCAGTTACGGCCAGCTCCTGGAAGAAAAACTGTTTTTT. It is translated as CASSYGQLLEEKLFF. V usage is TRBV6-6 and J usage is TRBJ1-4; D not certain. This CDR3 region has 15 residues. V lost 2 bases and J 8 bases, leaving 15 bases between the germline ends. Per the germline V gene, CDR1 is MNHNY and CDR2 is SVGAGI (reference sequence).

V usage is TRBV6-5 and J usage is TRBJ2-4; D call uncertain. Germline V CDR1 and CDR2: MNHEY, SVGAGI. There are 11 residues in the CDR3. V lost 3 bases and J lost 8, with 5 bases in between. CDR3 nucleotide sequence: TGTGCCAGCAGTTATCTGGACATTCAGTACTTC. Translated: CASSYLDIQYF.

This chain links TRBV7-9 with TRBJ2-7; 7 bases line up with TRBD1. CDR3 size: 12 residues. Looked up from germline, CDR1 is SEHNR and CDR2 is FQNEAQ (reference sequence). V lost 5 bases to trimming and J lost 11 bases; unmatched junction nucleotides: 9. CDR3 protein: CASSPSDRMKYF. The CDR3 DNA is TGTGCCAGCAGCCCCTCGGACAGGATGAAGTACTTC.

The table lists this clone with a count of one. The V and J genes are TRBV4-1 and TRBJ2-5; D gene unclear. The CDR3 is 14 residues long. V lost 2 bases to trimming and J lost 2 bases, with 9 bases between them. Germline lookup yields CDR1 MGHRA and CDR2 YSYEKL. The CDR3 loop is CASSQNSAQETQYF. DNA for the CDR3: TGCGCCAGCAGCCAAAATTCGGCACAAGAGACCCAGTACTTC.

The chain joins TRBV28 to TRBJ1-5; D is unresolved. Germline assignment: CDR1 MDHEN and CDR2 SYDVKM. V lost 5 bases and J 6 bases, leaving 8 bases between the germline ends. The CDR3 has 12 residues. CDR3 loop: CASSADAQPQHF. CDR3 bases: TGTGCCAGCAGTGCTGACGCTCAGCCCCAGCATTTT. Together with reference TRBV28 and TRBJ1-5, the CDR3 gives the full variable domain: DVKVTQSSRYLVKRTGEKVFLECVQDMDHENMFWYRQDPGLGLRLIYFSYDVKMKEKGDIPEGYSVSREKKERFSLILESASTNQTSMYLCASSADAQPQHFGDGTRLSIL.

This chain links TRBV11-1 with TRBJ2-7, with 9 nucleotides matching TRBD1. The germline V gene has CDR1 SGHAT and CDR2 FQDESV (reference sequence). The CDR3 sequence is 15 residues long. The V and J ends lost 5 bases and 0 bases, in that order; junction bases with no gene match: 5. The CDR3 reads CASSLGQGLSYEQYF. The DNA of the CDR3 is TGTGCCAGCAGCCTGGGACAGGGTCTCTCCTACGAGCAGTACTTC.

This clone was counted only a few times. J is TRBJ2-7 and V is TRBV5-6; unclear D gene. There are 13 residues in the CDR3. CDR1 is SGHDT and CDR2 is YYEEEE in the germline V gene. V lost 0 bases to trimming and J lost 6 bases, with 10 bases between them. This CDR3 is CASSLGRTGEQYF. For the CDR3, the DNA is TGTGCCAGCAGCTTGGGCAGGACGGGCGAGCAGTACTTC.

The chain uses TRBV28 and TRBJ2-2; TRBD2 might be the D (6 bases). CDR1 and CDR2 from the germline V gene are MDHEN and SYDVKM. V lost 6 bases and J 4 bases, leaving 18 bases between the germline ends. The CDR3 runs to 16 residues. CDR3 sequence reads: CASSPPGQEGTGELFF. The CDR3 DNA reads TGTGCCAGCAGCCCCCCGGGGCAGGAGGGCACCGGGGAGCTGTTTTTT. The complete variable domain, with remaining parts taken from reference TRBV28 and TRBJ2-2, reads DVKVTQSSRYLVKRTGEKVFLECVQDMDHENMFWYRQDPGLGLRLIYFSYDVKMKEKGDIPEGYSVSREKKERFSLILESASTNQTSMYLCASSPPGQEGTGELFFGEGSRLTVL.

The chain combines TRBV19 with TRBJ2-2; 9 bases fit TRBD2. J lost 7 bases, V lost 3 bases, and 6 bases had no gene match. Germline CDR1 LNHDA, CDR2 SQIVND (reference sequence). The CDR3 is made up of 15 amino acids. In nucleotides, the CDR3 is TGTGCCAGTAGTATCAGGCGGGAGGGTTTCGGGGAGCTGTTTTTT. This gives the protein CASSIRREGFGELFF.

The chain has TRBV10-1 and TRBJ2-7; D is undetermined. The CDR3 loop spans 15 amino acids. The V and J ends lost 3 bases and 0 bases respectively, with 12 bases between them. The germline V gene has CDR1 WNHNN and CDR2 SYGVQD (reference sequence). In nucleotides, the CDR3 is TGCGCCAGCAGTGACGGTGTTTCGAGCTCCTACGAGCAGTACTTC. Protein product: CASSDGVSSSYEQYF.

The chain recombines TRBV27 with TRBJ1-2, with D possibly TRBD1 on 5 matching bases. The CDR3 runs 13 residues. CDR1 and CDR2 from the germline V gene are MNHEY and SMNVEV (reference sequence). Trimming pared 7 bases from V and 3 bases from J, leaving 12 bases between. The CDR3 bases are TGTGCCAGCAAGAACTCGGGGGACTATGGCTACACCTTC. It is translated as CASKNSGDYGYTF.

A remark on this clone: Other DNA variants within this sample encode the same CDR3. The CDR3 region is CASRTGAAEAFF. In DNA, the CDR3 is TGTGCCAGCAGAACAGGGGCGGCTGAAGCTTTCTTT. This chain joins TRBV27 and TRBJ1-1; 7 bases align to TRBD1. Trimming took 6 bases from V and 6 from J; bases not matched to a gene: 4. Per the germline V gene, CDR1 is MNHEY and CDR2 is SMNVEV (reference sequence). The CDR3 sequence is 12 residues long.

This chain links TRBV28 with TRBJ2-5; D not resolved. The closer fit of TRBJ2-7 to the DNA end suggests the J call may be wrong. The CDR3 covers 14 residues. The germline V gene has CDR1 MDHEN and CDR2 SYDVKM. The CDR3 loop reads CASSSLRTRYEQYF. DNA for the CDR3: TGTGCCAGCAGTTCCCTCCGGACCAGATACGAGCAGTACTTC.

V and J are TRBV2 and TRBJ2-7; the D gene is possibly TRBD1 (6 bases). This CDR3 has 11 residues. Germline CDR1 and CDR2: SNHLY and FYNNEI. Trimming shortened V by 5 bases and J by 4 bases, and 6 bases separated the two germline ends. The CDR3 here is CASSTGYEQYF. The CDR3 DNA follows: TGTGCCAGCAGTACAGGGTACGAGCAGTACTTC.

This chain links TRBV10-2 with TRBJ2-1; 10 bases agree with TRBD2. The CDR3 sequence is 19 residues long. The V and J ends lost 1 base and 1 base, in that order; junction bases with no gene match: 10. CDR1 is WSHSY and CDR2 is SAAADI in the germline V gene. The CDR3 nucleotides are TGCGCCAGCAGTGAGTTCCCTTGGACTAGCGGTATTTCCTACAATGAGCAGTTCTTC. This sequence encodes CASSEFPWTSGISYNEQFF.

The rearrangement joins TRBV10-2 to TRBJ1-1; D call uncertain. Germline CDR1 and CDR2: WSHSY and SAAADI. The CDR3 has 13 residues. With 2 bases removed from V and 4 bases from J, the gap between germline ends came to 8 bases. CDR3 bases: TGCGCCAGCAGTGAGGTCCCGGGCACTGAAGCTTTCTTT. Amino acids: CASSEVPGTEAFF.

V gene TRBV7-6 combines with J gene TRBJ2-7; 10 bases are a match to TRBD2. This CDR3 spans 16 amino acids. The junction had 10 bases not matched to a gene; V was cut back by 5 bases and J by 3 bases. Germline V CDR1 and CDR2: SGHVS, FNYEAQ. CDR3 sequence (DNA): TGTGCCAGCAGCCCTACTAGCGGGACTTATGGCTACGAGCAGTACTTC. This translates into CASSPTSGTYGYEQYF. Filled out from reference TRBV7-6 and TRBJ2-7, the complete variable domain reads GAGVSQSPRYKVTKRGQDVALRCDPISGHVSLYWYRQALGQGPEFLTYFNYEAQQDKSGLPNDRFSAERPEGSISTLTIQRTEQRDSAMYRCASSPTSGTYGYEQYFGPGTRLTVT.

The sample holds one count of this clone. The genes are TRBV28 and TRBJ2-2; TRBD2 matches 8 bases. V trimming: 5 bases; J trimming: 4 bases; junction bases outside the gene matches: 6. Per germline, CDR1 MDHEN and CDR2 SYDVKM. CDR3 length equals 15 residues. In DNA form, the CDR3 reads TGTGCCAGCAGTGGGCCGGGAGGGGCCACCGGGGAGCTGTTTTTT. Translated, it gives CASSGPGGATGELFF.

This CDR3 reads CATSRGTGIIGGELFF. The CDR3 DNA is TGTGCCACCAGCAGAGGCACAGGGATAATCGGCGGGGAGCTGTTTTTT. This chain links TRBV15 with TRBJ2-2, with D possibly TRBD1 on 6 matching bases. Germline CDR1 is LNHNV and CDR2 is YYDKDF (reference sequence). V was trimmed by 1 base and J by 7 bases, leaving 16 bases between them. This CDR3 contains 16 residues.

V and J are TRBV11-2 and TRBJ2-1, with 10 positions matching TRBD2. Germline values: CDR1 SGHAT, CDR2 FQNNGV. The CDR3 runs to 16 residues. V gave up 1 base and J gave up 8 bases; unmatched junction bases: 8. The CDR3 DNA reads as TGTGCCAGCAGCTTAGGGGGGGCTAGCGGGAGTGATGAGCAGTTCTTC. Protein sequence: CASSLGGASGSDEQFF.

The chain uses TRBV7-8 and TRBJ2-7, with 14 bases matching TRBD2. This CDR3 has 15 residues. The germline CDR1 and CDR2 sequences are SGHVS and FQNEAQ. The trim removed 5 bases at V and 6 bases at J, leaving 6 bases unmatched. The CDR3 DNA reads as TGTGCCAGCAGCCAGGGACTAGCGGGAGATGGCGAGCAGTACTTC. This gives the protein CASSQGLAGDGEQYF.

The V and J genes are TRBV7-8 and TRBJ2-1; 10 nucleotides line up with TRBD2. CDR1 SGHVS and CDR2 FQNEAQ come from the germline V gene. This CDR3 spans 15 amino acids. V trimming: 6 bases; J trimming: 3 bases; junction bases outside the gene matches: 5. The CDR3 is CASRGLAGVYNEQFF. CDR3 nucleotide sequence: TGTGCCAGCAGAGGGCTAGCGGGAGTCTACAATGAGCAGTTCTTC.

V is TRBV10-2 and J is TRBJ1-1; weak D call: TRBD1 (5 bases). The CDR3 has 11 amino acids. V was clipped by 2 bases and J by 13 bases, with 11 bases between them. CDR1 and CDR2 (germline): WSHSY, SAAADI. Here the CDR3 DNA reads TGCGCCAGCAGTGAGACAGGTCTGAGTTTCTTT. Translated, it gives CASSETGLSFF.

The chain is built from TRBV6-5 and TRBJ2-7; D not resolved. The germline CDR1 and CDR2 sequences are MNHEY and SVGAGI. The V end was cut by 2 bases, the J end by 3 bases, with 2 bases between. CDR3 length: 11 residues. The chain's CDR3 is CASSYNYEQYF. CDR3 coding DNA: TGTGCCAGCAGTTACAACTACGAGCAGTACTTC.

CDR3 DNA sequence: TGTGCCAGCAGCTTGGTACGGGACCACAATGAGCAGTTCTTC. It codes for CASSLVRDHNEQFF. J is TRBJ2-1 and V is TRBV7-9; tentatively, D is TRBD1 or TRBD2 (5 bases each). V was shortened by 3 bases and J by 5 bases, with 11 bases between the two germline ends. The germline V gene encodes CDR1 SEHNR and CDR2 FQNEAQ (reference sequence). The CDR3 extends over 14 amino acids.

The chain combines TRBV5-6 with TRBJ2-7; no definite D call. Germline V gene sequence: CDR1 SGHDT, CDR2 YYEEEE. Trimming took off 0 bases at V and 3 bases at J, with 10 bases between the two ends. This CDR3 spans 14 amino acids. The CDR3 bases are TGTGCCAGCAGCTTGGGAGAAACGGACTACGAGCAGTACTTC. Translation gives CASSLGETDYEQYF.

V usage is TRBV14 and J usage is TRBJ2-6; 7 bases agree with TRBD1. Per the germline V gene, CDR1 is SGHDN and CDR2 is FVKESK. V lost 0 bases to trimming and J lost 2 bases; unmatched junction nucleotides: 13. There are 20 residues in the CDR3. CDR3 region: CASSQDPGTGELAGANVLTF. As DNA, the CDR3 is TGTGCCAGCAGCCAAGACCCCGGTACAGGGGAACTAGCTGGGGCCAACGTCCTGACTTTC.

The chain's CDR3 is CASSLIEREKVGELFF. CDR3 sequence (DNA): TGTGCCAGCAGCTTAATCGAGCGGGAGAAGGTCGGGGAGCTGTTTTTT. J is TRBJ2-2 and V is TRBV7-9, with 8 positions matching TRBD2. Germline assignment: CDR1 SEHNR and CDR2 FQNEAQ (reference sequence). This CDR3 contains 16 residues. With V trimmed by 2 bases and J by 7 bases, 9 bases remained unmatched. The variable domain in full, with the rest retrieved from reference TRBV7-9 and TRBJ2-2, is DTGVSQNPRHKITKRGQNVTFRCDPISEHNRLYWYRQTLGQGPEFLTYFQNEAQLEKSRLLSDRFSAERPKGSFSTLEIQRTEQGDSAMYLCASSLIEREKVGELFFGEGSRLTVL.

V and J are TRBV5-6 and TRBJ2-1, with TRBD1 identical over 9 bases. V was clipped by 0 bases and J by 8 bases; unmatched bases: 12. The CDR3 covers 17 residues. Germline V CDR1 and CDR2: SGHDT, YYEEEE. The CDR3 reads CASSLGLRTGEGDEQFF. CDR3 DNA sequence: TGTGCCAGCAGCTTGGGCCTTAGGACAGGGGAAGGAGATGAGCAGTTCTTC.

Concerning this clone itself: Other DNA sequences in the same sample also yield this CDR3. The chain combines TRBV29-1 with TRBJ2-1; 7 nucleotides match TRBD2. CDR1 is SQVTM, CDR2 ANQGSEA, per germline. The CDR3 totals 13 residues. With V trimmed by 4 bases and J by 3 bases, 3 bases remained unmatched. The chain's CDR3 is CSVGLAGYNEQFF. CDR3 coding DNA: TGCAGCGTTGGACTAGCAGGCTACAATGAGCAGTTCTTC.

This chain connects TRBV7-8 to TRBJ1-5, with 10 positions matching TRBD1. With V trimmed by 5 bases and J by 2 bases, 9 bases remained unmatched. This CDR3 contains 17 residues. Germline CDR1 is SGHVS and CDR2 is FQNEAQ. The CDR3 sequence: CASSAKGQGLGNQPQHF. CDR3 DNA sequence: TGTGCCAGCAGCGCCAAGGGACAGGGGTTGGGCAATCAGCCCCAGCATTTT.